This TCR beta chain was profiled in a study of shared clonotypes between healthy human individuals. Study-level information: The plates for each donor numbered three CD4 naive, three CD4 memory, two CD8 naive and one CD8 memory.

Note on this clone: Antigen specificity is unknown.

Findings and limits, study-wide: Large sequencing depth failed to make sorted-subset sequencing complete, rarefaction showed.

Using immunoSEQ multiplex PCR, the repertoire was profiled, and TCRdb retains in-frame clones only, with some absent. This repertoire shows some 2.1 million clones, 85% to 95% found once; its top ten account for under 0.15%. Material: naive CD4+ T cells sorted from blood. The subset was: CD45RA+ positively selected. The receptor was derived from a man aged 18 to 30 in good health.

The CDR3 nucleotides read TGTGCCAGCGGCGGGGGGGCCGAAGATACGCAGTATTTT. Its translation is CASGGGAEDTQYF. The V and J genes are TRBV28 and TRBJ2-3, with 9 bases matching TRBD2. The germline V gene has CDR1 MDHEN and CDR2 SYDVKM. This CDR3 has 13 residues. V lost 8 bases, J lost 5 bases, and 5 bases stayed unmatched.